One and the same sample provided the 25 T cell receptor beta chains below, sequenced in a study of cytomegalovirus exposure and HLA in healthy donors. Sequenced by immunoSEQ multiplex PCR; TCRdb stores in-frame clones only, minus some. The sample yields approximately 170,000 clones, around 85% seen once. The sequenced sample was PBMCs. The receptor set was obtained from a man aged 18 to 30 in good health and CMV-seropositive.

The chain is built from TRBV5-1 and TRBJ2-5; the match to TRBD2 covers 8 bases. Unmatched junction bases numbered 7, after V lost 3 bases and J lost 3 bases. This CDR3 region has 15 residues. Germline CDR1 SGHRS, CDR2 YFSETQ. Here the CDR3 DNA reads TGCGCCAGCAGCTCTCCGGGACTAGAAGAAGAGACCCAGTACTTC. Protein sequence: CASSSPGLEEETQYF.

CDR3 sequence reads: CASRVGRQTNSPLHF. CDR3 DNA sequence: TGCGCCAGCAGAGTCGGCCGACAGACTAATTCACCCCTCCACTTT. The genes are TRBV10-2 and TRBJ1-6, with D perhaps TRBD1 (5 bases). The CDR3 has 15 amino acids. V gave up 6 bases and J gave up 6 bases, with 15 bases separating them. CDR1 and CDR2 (germline): WSHSY, SAAADI.

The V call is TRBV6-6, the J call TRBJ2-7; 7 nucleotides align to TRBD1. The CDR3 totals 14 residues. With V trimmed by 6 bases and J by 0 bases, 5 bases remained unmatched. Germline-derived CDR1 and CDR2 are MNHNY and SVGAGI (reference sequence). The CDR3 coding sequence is TGTGCCAGCAGCCTACAGGGGAGCTCCTACGAGCAGTACTTC. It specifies CASSLQGSSYEQYF.

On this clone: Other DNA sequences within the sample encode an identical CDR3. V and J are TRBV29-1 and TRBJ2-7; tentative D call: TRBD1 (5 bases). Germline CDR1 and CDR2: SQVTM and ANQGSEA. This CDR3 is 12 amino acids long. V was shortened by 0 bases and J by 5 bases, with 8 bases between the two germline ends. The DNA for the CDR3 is TGCAGCGTTGAAGATCTAGGGGACGAGCAGTACTTC. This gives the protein CSVEDLGDEQYF.

The CDR3 DNA follows: TGTGCCAGCAGTTTAACGTCTAGCGGTTACAATGAGCAGTTCTTC. Translating gives CASSLTSSGYNEQFF. The chain is built from TRBV27 and TRBJ2-1, with 7 bases that match TRBD2. The CDR3 covers 15 residues. Trimming at V came to 2 bases and at J to 4 bases, leaving 5 bases not matched to a gene. The germline V gene encodes CDR1 MNHEY and CDR2 SMNVEV (reference sequence).

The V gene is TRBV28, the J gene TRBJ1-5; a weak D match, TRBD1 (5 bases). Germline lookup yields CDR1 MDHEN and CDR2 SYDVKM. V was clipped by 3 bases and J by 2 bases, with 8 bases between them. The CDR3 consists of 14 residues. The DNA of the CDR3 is TGTGCCAGCAGTTTTCAGGGTGGCAATCAGCCCCAGCATTTT. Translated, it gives CASSFQGGNQPQHF.

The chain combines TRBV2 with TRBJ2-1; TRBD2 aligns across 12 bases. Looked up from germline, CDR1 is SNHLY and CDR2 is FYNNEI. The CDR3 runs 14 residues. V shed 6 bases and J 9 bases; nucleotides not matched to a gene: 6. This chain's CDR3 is CASRGTSGGSEQFF. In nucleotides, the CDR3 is TGTGCCAGCAGGGGAACTAGCGGGGGGAGTGAGCAGTTCTTC.

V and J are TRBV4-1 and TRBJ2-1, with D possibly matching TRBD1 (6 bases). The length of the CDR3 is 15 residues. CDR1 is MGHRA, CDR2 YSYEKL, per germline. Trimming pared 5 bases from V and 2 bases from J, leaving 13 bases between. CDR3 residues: CASSSPTGAYNEQFF. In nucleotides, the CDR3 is TGCGCCAGCAGCTCACCGACAGGTGCCTACAATGAGCAGTTCTTC.

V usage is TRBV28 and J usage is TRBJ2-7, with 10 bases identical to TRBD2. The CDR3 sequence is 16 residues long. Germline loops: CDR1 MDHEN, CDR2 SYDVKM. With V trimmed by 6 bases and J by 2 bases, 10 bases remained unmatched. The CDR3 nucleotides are TGTGCCAGCAGCCAAGACGGAGCGGGAGGGACCTACGAGCAGTACTTC. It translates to CASSQDGAGGTYEQYF.

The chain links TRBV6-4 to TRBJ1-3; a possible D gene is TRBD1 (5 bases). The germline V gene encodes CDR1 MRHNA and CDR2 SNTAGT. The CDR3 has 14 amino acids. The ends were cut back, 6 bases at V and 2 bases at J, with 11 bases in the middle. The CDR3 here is CASRRDLAGNTIYF. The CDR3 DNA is TGTGCCAGCAGGCGGGACTTGGCTGGAAACACCATATATTTT.

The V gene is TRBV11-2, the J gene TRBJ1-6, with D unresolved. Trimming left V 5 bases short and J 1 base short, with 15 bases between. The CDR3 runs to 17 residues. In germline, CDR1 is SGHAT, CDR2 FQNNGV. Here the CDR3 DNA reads TGTGCCAGCAGCGCAGGCGGGGAGACGTCCTATAATTCACCCCTCCACTTT. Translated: CASSAGGETSYNSPLHF.

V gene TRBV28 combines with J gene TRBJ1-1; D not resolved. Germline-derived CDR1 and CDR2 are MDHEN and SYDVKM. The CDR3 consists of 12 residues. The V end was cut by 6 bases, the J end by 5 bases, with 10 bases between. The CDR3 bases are TGTGCCAGCAGCTCCACGGGGACTGAAGCTTTCTTT. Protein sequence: CASSSTGTEAFF. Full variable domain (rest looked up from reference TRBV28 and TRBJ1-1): DVKVTQSSRYLVKRTGEKVFLECVQDMDHENMFWYRQDPGLGLRLIYFSYDVKMKEKGDIPEGYSVSREKKERFSLILESASTNQTSMYLCASSSTGTEAFFGQGTRLTVV.

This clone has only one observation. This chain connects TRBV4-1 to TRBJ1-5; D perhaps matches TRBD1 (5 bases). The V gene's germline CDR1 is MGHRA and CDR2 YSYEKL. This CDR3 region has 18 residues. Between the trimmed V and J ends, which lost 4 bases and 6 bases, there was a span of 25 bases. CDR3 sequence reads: CASSRSWGGKVRGQPQHF. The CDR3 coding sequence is TGCGCCAGCAGCCGATCTTGGGGGGGGAAGGTGAGAGGTCAGCCCCAGCATTTT.

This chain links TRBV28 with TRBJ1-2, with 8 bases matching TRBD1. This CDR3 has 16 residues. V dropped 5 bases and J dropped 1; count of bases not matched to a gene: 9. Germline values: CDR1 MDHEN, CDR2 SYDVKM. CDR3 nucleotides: TGTGCCAGCAGTCGGGACAGGTGGGGGCTTAACTATGGCTACACCTTC. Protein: CASSRDRWGLNYGYTF.

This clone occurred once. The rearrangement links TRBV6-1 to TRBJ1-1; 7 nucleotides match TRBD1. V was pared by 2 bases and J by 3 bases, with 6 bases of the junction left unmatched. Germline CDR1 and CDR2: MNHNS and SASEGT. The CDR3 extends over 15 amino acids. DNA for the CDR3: TGTGCCAGCAGTGAAAGGGGCAGGGGGGACACTGAAGCTTTCTTT. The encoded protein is CASSERGRGDTEAFF.

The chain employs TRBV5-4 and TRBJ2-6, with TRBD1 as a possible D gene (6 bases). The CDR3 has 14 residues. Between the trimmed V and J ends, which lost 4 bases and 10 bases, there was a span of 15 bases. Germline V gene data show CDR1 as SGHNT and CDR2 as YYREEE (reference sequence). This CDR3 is CASSRDRTENVLTF. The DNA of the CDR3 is TGTGCCAGCAGCCGTGATCGGACAGAGAACGTCCTGACTTTC.

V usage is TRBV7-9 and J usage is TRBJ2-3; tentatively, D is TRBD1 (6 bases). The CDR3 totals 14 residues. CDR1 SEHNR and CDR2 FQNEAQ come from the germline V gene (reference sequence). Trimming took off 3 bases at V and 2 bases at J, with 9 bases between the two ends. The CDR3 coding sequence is TGTGCCAGCAGCTTTGGACAGCTCACAGATACGCAGTATTTT. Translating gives CASSFGQLTDTQYF. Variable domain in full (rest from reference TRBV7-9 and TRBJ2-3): DTGVSQNPRHKITKRGQNVTFRCDPISEHNRLYWYRQTLGQGPEFLTYFQNEAQLEKSRLLSDRFSAERPKGSFSTLEIQRTEQGDSAMYLCASSFGQLTDTQYFGPGTRLTVL.

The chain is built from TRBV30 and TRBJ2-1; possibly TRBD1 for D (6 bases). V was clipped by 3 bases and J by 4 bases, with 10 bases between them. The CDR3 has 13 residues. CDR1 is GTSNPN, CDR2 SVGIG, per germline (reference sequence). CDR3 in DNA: TGTGCCTGGAGCGAGGACAGATACAATGAGCAGTTCTTC. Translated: CAWSEDRYNEQFF.

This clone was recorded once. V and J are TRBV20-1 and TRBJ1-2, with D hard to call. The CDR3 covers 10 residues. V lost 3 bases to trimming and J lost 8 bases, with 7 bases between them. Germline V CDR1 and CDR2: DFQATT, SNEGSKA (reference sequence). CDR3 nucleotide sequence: TGCAGTGCTAGTGGGCAAGGCTACACCTTC. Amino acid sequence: CSASGQGYTF.

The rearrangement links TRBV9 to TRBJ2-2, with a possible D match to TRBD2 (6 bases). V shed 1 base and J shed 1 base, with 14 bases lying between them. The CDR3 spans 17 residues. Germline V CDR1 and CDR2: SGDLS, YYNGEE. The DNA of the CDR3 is TGTGCCAGCAGCGTATCACGTAGCGGATTGAACACCGGGGAGCTGTTTTTT. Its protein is CASSVSRSGLNTGELFF. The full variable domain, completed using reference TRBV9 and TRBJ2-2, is DSGVTQTPKHLITATGQRVTLRCSPRSGDLSVYWYQQSLDQGLQFLIQYYNGEERAKGNILERFSAQQFPDLHSELNLSSLELGDSALYFCASSVSRSGLNTGELFFGEGSRLTVL.

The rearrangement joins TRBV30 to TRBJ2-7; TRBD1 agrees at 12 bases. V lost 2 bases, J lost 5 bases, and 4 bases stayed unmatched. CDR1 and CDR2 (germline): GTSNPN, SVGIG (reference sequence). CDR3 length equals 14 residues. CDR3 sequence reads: CAWSPGQGADEQYF. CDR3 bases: TGTGCCTGGAGTCCGGGACAGGGGGCTGACGAGCAGTACTTC.

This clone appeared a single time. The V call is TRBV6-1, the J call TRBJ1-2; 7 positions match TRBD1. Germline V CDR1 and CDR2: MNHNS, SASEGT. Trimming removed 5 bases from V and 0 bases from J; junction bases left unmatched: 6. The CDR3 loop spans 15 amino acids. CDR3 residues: CASSRRDRSNYGYTF. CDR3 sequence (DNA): TGTGCCAGCAGTCGCAGGGACAGATCTAACTATGGCTACACCTTC.

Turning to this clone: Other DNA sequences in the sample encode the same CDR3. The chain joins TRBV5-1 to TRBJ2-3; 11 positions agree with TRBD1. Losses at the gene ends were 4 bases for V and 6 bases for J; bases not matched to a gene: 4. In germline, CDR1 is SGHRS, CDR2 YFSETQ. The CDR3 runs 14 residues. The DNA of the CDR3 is TGCGCCAGCAGCCTGGGACAGGGGGGGGATACGCAGTATTTT. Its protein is CASSLGQGGDTQYF.

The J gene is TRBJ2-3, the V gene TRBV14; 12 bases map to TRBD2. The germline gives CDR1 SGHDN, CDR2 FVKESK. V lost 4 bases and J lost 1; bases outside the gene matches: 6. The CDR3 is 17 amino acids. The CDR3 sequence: CASSPSGTSGRTDTQYF. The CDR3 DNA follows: TGTGCCAGCAGCCCCTCCGGGACTAGCGGGCGCACAGATACGCAGTATTTT.

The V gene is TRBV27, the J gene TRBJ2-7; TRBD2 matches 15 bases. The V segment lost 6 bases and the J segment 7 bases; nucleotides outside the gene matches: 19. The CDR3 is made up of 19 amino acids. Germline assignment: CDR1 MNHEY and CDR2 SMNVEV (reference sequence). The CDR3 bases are TGTGCCAGCAGCCGTATCGGACTAGCGGGGGGGATTGCCCTCCGGGAGCAGTACTTC. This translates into CASSRIGLAGGIALREQYF.